These T cell receptor beta chains were read from a single sample in a study of shared clonotypes between healthy human individuals. Libraries were prepared by immunoSEQ multiplex PCR; TCRdb keeps only in-frame clonotypes and omits some of them. This sample yields some 500,000 clones, of which 79% are seen a single time; over 9.5% belongs to the top ten. The sequenced sample was PBMCs. These TCRs come from a woman aged 35 to 49 in good health. Some clones in this sample may be carry-over from other donors' samples. The CDR3 runs from the conserved cysteine through the conserved F or W. D genes are given only for firm matches. The listing skips clone size in some rows; elsewhere it reads once, few, many or a size class.

V	D	size	J	DNA	CDR3
TRBV28	TRBD1	.	TRBJ1-5	TGTGCCAGCAGTTTGGGATACTTGAGGGGGCCTCGGCAGCCCCAGCATTTT	CASSLGYLRGPRQPQHF
TRBV19	TRBD1	.	TRBJ2-3	TGTGCCACCGGGACAGGAACAGATACGCAGTATTTT	CATGTGTDTQYF
TRBV28	TRBD1	.	TRBJ2-7	TGTGCCAGCACTCGACCCAGGGGGACCCACGAGCAGTACTTC	CASTRPRGTHEQYF
TRBV29-1	.	.	TRBJ1-1	TGCAGCGCCCAAAAGGGACATCTGAACACTGAAGCTTTCTTT	CSAQKGHLNTEAFF
TRBV19	.	.	TRBJ2-7	TGTGCCAGTAGTCGGCAGGGGCCACCTTACGAGCAGTACTTC	CASSRQGPPYEQYF
TRBV27	TRBD1	.	TRBJ2-1	TGTGCCAGCAGTTACCAAAGCTTTGGACAGGGAGGCTCTCCCTACAATGAGCAGTTCTTC	CASSYQSFGQGGSPYNEQFF
TRBV19	TRBD2	.	TRBJ2-1	TGTGCCAGTAGTATAGCTAGCGGGAGCTATGAGCAGTTCTTC	CASSIASGSYEQFF
TRBV11-2	TRBD2	.	TRBJ2-3	TGTGCCAGCACCTTCGCTAGCGGGGAGACGGATACGCAGTATTTT	CASTFASGETDTQYF
TRBV18	.	.	TRBJ2-3	TGTGCCAGCTCACCAAGGTCAGGGGACACAGATACGCAGTATTTT	CASSPRSGDTDTQYF
TRBV9	.	.	TRBJ2-1	TGTGCCAGCAGCGTAGTCGGGAGCGGCTTTGAGCAGTTCTTC	CASSVVGSGFEQFF
TRBV30	TRBD2	.	TRBJ2-1	TGTGCCTGGAGTATTCAATTAGCGGGAGGTGAGCAGTTCTTC	CAWSIQLAGGEQFF
TRBV11-3	TRBD2	once	TRBJ2-1	TGTGCCAGCAGCTTAGATAAGGGCGGGAGGGCCTACAATGAGCAGTTCTTC	CASSLDKGGRAYNEQFF
TRBV5-5	.	.	TRBJ2-3	TGTGCCAGCAGCTTGGGGTTCCTAGCGCCTCGCACAGATACGCAGTATTTT	CASSLGFLAPRTDTQYF
TRBV9	.	few	TRBJ1-1	TGTGCCAGCAGCGTCGGGTCCTCGAACACTGAAGCTTTCTTT	CASSVGSSNTEAFF
TRBV5-1	.	.	TRBJ2-1	TGCGCCAGCAGCTCTCCCTCCGGGACAAGCCTCTACAATGAGCAGTTCTTC	CASSSPSGTSLYNEQFF
TRBV5-8	.	.	TRBJ1-1	TGTGCCAGCAGCCCTGACAGTTGGACTGAAGCTTTCTTT	CASSPDSWTEAFF
TRBV10-2	.	.	TRBJ2-1	TGCGCCAGTGGAACGGTATACAATGAGCAGTTCTTC	CASGTVYNEQFF
TRBV2	TRBD1	.	TRBJ2-3	TGTGCCAGCAGGGACAGGGGTGAGGCCATGCAGTATTTT	CASRDRGEAMQYF
TRBV5-1	.	.	TRBJ1-4	TGCGCCAGCAGTGATTCCACCGGGTCTAATGAAAAACTGTTTTTT	CASSDSTGSNEKLFF
TRBV10-3	.	.	TRBJ2-7	TGTGCCATCAGTGAGACGCCCAACTACGAGCAGTACTTC	CAISETPNYEQYF
TRBV4-2	.	.	TRBJ2-1	TGTGCCAGCAGCCAAGGACTGTACAATGAGCAGTTCTTC	CASSQGLYNEQFF
TRBV19	TRBD1	.	TRBJ1-2	TGTGCCAGTAGTATCTGGGACAGGGGTTATGGCTACACCTTC	CASSIWDRGYGYTF
TRBV7-3	.	.	TRBJ2-5	TGTGCCAGCAGCCTCGGGATGGGGGAGACCCAGTACTTC	CASSLGMGETQYF
TRBV11-2	.	once	TRBJ2-3	TGTGCCAGCAGCTTAGGGTCCGCAGATACGCAGTATTTT	CASSLGSADTQYF
TRBV27	.	.	TRBJ2-7	TGTGCCAGCAGTGGCGGGACGCTCGCCTACGAGCAGTACTTC	CASSGGTLAYEQYF